In its sample, the clone carrying this T cell receptor (beta chain) was seen a few times. Its antigen is currently unknown. CDR1 is SQVTM, CDR2 ANQGSEA, per germline. The CDR3 runs to 11 residues. V dropped 5 bases and J dropped 2 bases, with 6 bases sitting between them. These data belong to a study of CD8 T cells in ankylosing spondylitis. Points from the study as a whole: There was a TCR beta motif, made of 7 to 9 highly homologous variants, that appeared characteristic of ankylosing spondylitis blood.

Quantitative 5'-RACE with molecular barcodes generated TCR beta libraries. TCRdb analysed the 5' RACE reads with MiXCR anew, one entry per CDR3 protein. The repertoire consists of 390,000 or so distinct CDR3 sequences, with about a fifth occurring once and the leading ten covering about 15%. The chain recombines TRBV29-1 with TRBJ1-2; unclear D gene. The sample was blood, either unsorted or a sorted T cell fraction (not recorded which). This TCR derives from a male donor with ankylosing spondylitis. The CDR3 region has the DNA TGCAGCGTTACAGAAAACTATGGCTACACCTTC. As protein: CSVTENYGYTF.